The 13 T cell receptor beta chains presented below share a single source sample, sequenced in a study of prognosis after radiotherapy for stage I lung cancer. Two-round multiplex PCR amplified TCR beta CDR3 from genomic DNA. The first round of PCR was done with primers that matched each TRBV and TRBJ gene. Using its own MiXCR run on the multiplex PCR reads, TCRdb lists one record per CDR3 protein. The sample lists about 18,000 distinct CDR3 sequences; approximately 15% were seen once. Sequenced here: PBMCs, sampled before or after stereotactic body radiation therapy (not recorded which). These TCRs come from a donor older than 45 with non-small cell lung cancer.

The rearrangement joins TRBV9 to TRBJ2-3, with 7 bases lining up with TRBD1. V lost 0 bases to trimming and J lost 2 bases; unmatched junction nucleotides: 6. The CDR3 length is 16 residues. The germline V gene encodes CDR1 SGDLS and CDR2 YYNGEE. This chain's CDR3 is CASSVGSGQDTDTQYF. The CDR3 DNA reads as TGTGCCAGCAGCGTAGGTTCTGGACAGGACACAGATACGCAGTATTTT. Full variable domain (outside the CDR3, taken from reference TRBV9 and TRBJ2-3): DSGVTQTPKHLITATGQRVTLRCSPRSGDLSVYWYQQSLDQGLQFLIQYYNGEERAKGNILERFSAQQFPDLHSELNLSSLELGDSALYFCASSVGSGQDTDTQYFGPGTRLTVL.

Sample share makes this clonotype medium-sized (0.01 to 0.1%). J is TRBJ2-7 and V is TRBV11-2, with 8 nucleotides matching TRBD1. CDR1 and CDR2 (germline): SGHAT, FQNNGV. J was trimmed by 5 bases and V by 2 bases; bases with no gene match: 8. This CDR3 is built from 15 residues. The DNA of the CDR3 is TGTGCCAGCAGCTTAAAACGGACAGGGACCCACGAGCAGTACTTC. The encoded protein is CASSLKRTGTHEQYF.

In its sample, this clonotype was seen many times. V usage is TRBV6-5 and J usage is TRBJ2-1; no firm D call. The CDR3 sequence is 13 residues long. Germline V gene data show CDR1 as MNHEY and CDR2 as SVGAGI. Between the trimmed V and J ends, which lost 1 base and 12 bases, there was a span of 13 bases. The CDR3: CASSYFSGDWQFF. The CDR3 DNA reads TGTGCCAGCAGTTACTTTAGTGGTGATTGGCAGTTCTTC.

This clonotype has only one observation. A much larger clone lies one base from this, so it may be a read error. The chain has TRBV6-8 and TRBJ2-1, with TRBD2 matching over 10 bases. CDR3 size: 15 residues. CDR1 is MNHGY and CDR2 is SAAAGT in the germline V gene. CDR3 loop: CVSSALAGLYNGQFF. The CDR3 DNA is TGTGTCAGCAGTGCACTAGCGGGACTCTACAATGGGCAGTTCTTC.

This clonotype appeared a single time. The V call is TRBV2, the J call TRBJ2-7; D is possibly TRBD2 (6 bases). Germline CDR1 reads SNHLY; CDR2 reads FYNNEI. This CDR3 spans 15 amino acids. The V end lost 3 bases, the J end lost 4 bases, and 16 bases lay between the germline ends. In DNA form, the CDR3 reads TGTGCCAGCAGTGAGCTAGTTCCGGGAGTTTACGAGCAGTACTTC. Amino acid sequence: CASSELVPGVYEQYF.

This rearrangement joins TRBV10-3 to TRBJ2-3; D gene ambiguous. The CDR3 spans 12 residues. V was trimmed by 2 bases and J by 5 bases, leaving 5 bases between them. Germline CDR1 is ENHRY and CDR2 is SYGVKD. The CDR3 sequence is CAISEGRDTQYF. The CDR3 bases are TGTGCCATCAGTGAGGGACGAGATACGCAGTATTTT.

Remarks on this clonotype: Since a much larger clone is just one base distant, this may be a read error. V and J are TRBV9 and TRBJ2-1; possibly TRBD1 or TRBD2 for D (5 bases each). There are 13 residues in the CDR3. Germline V CDR1 and CDR2: SGDLS, YYNGEE. Between the trimmed V and J ends, which lost 3 bases and 8 bases, there was a span of 12 bases. This chain's CDR3 is CASSARGDDEQFF. CDR3 coding DNA: TGTGCCAGCAGCGCAAGAGGGGACGATGAGCAGTTCTTC.

This clonotype occurred many times. This chain joins TRBV9 and TRBJ2-1; D gene uncertain. Germline V CDR1 and CDR2: SGDLS, YYNGEE. Trimming left V 0 bases short and J 1 base short, with 2 bases between. The CDR3 sequence is 13 residues long. This CDR3 reads CASSVGSYNEQFF. DNA for the CDR3: TGTGCCAGCAGCGTAGGGTCCTACAATGAGCAGTTCTTC.

As to this clonotype: The junction shows a germline mismatch at one end, possibly a read error. The J gene is TRBJ2-7, the V gene TRBV24-1; D may correspond to TRBD1 or TRBD2 (5 bases each). CDR1 and CDR2 (germline): KGHDR, SFDVKD. This CDR3 contains 13 residues. The CDR3 bases are TGTGCCACCAGCAGGGAGCTCTCCAACGAGCAGTACTTC. Its translation is CATSRELSNEQYF.

At least ten counts were recorded for this clonotype. The chain couples TRBV6-5 to TRBJ2-5; unclear D gene. Germline assignment: CDR1 MNHEY and CDR2 SVGAGI. This CDR3 is 16 amino acids long. The germline V and J ends were trimmed by 0 bases and 1 base, with 12 bases remaining between them. Here the CDR3 DNA reads TGTGCCAGCAGTTACTCTGAGTCCGGGTTCCAAGAGACCCAGTACTTC. Protein sequence: CASSYSESGFQETQYF.

This clonotype was observed at least ten times. The chain carries TRBV5-5 and TRBJ2-1; TRBD1 matches at 7 bases. The length of the CDR3 is 14 residues. With V trimmed by 9 bases and J by 4 bases, 10 bases remained unmatched. Germline V CDR1 and CDR2: SGHKS, YYEKEE (reference sequence). The DNA of the CDR3 is TGTGCCACCAATACAGGGGTATTATACAATGAGCAGTTCTTC. Protein sequence: CATNTGVLYNEQFF.

At least ten counts were recorded for this clonotype. The genes are TRBV7-2 and TRBJ2-2; TRBD2 matches 7 bases. Germline trimming cut 5 bases from V and 5 bases from J; bases unmatched to any gene: 8. CDR3 length: 15 residues. The germline V gene has CDR1 SGHTA and CDR2 FQGNSA. In DNA form, the CDR3 reads TGTGCCAGCAGCCTGGCGATTAGCGGGACCGGGGAGCTGTTTTTT. This gives the protein CASSLAISGTGELFF.

This clonotype has a count of ten or more. The V and J genes are TRBV27 and TRBJ2-5, with D hard to call. The CDR3 has 13 amino acids. Deletions cut 6 bases from V and 2 bases from J, with 10 bases between. Germline CDR1 is MNHEY and CDR2 is SMNVEV (reference sequence). The CDR3 nucleotides are TGTGCCAGCAGACCCTCCAAGCAAGAGACCCAGTACTTC. The encoded protein is CASRPSKQETQYF.